This T cell receptor beta chain is drawn from a study of graft-versus-host responses after intestinal transplantation listed by TCRdb under 2021. General notes on the study: Multivisceral, liver-intestinal, or isolated intestinal transplants were received by the recipients. Every recipient was given anti-thymocyte globulin induction, then maintenance tacrolimus and steroids for roughly three years. After intestinal transplantation, graft-versus-host and host-versus-graft alloreactive T cell clones in the graft, circulation and bone marrow were tracked using bulk TCR-beta CDR3 sequencing. Alloreactive clones were identified by sequencing pre-transplant mixed lymphocyte reaction products and comparing these products with unstimulated pre-transplant donor and recipient T cells. The cohort enrolled about two dozen intestinal transplant recipients, one of whom was a retransplant, and a few patients without pretransplant specimens were excluded. Donor T cell macrochimerism was defined as a peak of at least 4% donor T cells among recipient peripheral blood mononuclear cells. Instead of going to the commercial service, samples from a few later patients were sequenced in-house on an Illumina MiSeq and processed with MiXCR. What the authors observed across the whole study: Early after transplant, peak levels of circulating GvH clones were associated with declines in HvG clones. GvH clones turned up in recipient bone marrow, with some appearing earlier in ileal mucosa or blood, a pattern consistent with an intestinal mucosal origin. Patients with donor T cell macrochimerism had high GvH to HvG T cell clonal ratios in their allografts. The conclusions were limited by the relatively low number and heterogeneity of the intestinal transplant patients.

Library construction relied on the immunoSEQ multiplex PCR assay. For most patients, genomic DNA was isolated with the Qiagen DNeasy Blood and Tissue Kit and shipped frozen to Adaptive Biotechnologies for TCR sequencing. High-throughput TCR-beta CDR3 sequencing of genomic DNA from most patients was performed by Adaptive Biotechnologies. Regarding the original processing steps: TCR sequencing data were retrieved from Adaptive's ImmunoSEQ software for around 19 patients, whereas three other patients were processed with MiXCR and VDJtools. CD4 versus CD8 sorting errors were corrected by removing sequences found in both subsets at a frequency ratio below 5:1. CDR3 nucleotide sequences shared by donor and recipient were removed because the origin of these sequences could not be assigned. At least 2-fold expansion over unstimulated cells and a minimum CFSE-low frequency of 0.002% (template counts) or 0.001% (read counts) were required for clones to be classified as alloreactive. Clones detected in sequenced pre-transplant spleen, lymph node, or MLR CFSE-low populations of the donor or recipient were defined as mappable. Cumulative frequency of alloreactive clones was calculated as a percentage of all sequences weighted by copy number. Sourced from immuneACCESS, this table was stored by TCRdb with only in-frame sequences that have V and J called. A share of the clones is absent; for the studies checked, an unresolved V gene accounts for under half, and the remainder has no known explanation. V, J and clone size are those of that table, while D and trimming were read from the DNA. Within this sample are about 51,000 clones, with roughly 95% of them counted one time only. The top ten constitute 0.2% to 0.25% of the sample.

The sample's time point label, decoded: cells obtained before transplantation from donor or recipient. CD3+CD4+ and CD3+CD8+ populations were FACS-sorted from unstimulated pre-transplant donor and recipient cells taken from spleen or lymph nodes. A remark on this clone: It lacks a known antigen. No clone much larger than this one lies a single base away; base qualities are absent.

Sample: unstimulated CD8+ T cells sorted from spleen or lymph node cells, taken before transplant. This sequence originates from a human donor who was the organ donor for an intestinal transplant.

The CDR3 protein sequence reads: CASSGGTSGNEQFF. The base sequence is TGTGCCAGCAGTGGAGGGACTAGCGGGAATGAGCAGTTCTTC. Rearrangement joined TRBV2 to TRBJ2-1; 12 of the junction bases match TRBD2. Per the germline V gene, SNHLY is the CDR1 and FYNNEI is the CDR2. The CDR3 spans 14 residues, from the cysteine through the phenylalanine. Only the CDR3 portion is preserved as DNA: 42 bases, with reading frame beginning at the first base. V is cut back by 4 bases and J by 7 bases, with 2 bases in the junction unmatched.